One T cell receptor (beta chain) is described in this entry. Its antigen remains unidentified. These data originate in a study of CD8+ T cells in alopecia areata. Notes on the study in general: Normal skin's resident alphabeta T cells are sequenced alongside lesional scalp T cells. There was only one nonresponder, so it was unclear how baseline CD8+ expansion relates to response. Many expanded lesional clones persisted in scalp and blood during tofacitinib treatment.

Treatment reported: oral pan-JAK inhibitor, 5-10 mg twice daily. V was clipped by 7 bases and J by 2 bases, with 14 bases between them. CDR1 is SNHLY, CDR2 FYNNEI, per germline. The CDR3 length is 14 residues. Reverse transcribed after extraction, RNA yielded cDNA as the sequencing template. Clones were sequenced by immunoSEQ multiplex PCR, and TCRdb holds only the in-frame ones, with some missing. The data show 150,000 to 250,000 clones, more than 55% seen once. The chain carries TRBV2 and TRBJ2-5; D tentatively fits TRBD1 or TRBD2 (6 bases each). Sequences were derived from CD4+ T cells sorted from blood, sampled at week 4, from a patient treated with tofacitinib. The sequence was obtained from a human donor with alopecia areata. CDR3 bases: TGTGCCAGCACGGAACAGGGAGGACAAGAGACCCAGTACTTC. Protein sequence: CASTEQGGQETQYF.